This T cell receptor (beta chain) was profiled in a study of PD-1 blockade in classical Hodgkin lymphoma. This clone was counted a few times. Profiled with immunoSEQ multiplex PCR; TCRdb holds only in-frame clones, not every one. The data show a few thousand clones, 79% seen once. The time point was: cycle 4 day 1 (C4D1), after five to seven weeks of nivolumab. Relapses following autologous stem cell transplantation were seen in all patients, with brentuximab vedotin exposure varying. By magnetic negative selection, CD4+ T cells were purified from thawed PBMCs. Reported best responses ranged across complete response, partial response or progressive disease. The sequence derives from a human donor with classical Hodgkin lymphoma. Sequences were derived from CD4+ T cells from blood, sampled before the fourth cycle of nivolumab.

CDR3 sequence (DNA): TGTGCCAGCAGACAGGAACTCGCAATGAACACTGAAGCTTTCTTT. Its translation: CASRQELAMNTEAFF. V is TRBV6-6 and J is TRBJ1-1, with D tentatively TRBD1 (5 bases). The CDR3 runs 15 residues. Germline V gene data show CDR1 as MNHNY and CDR2 as SVGAGI (reference sequence). Deletions cut 6 bases from V and 0 bases from J, with 14 bases between.